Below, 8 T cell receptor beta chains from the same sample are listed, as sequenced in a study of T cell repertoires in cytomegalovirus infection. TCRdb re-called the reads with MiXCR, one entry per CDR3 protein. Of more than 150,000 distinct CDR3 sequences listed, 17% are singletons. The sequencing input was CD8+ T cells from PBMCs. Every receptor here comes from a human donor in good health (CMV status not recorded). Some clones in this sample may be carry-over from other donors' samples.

The CDR3 DNA reads TGTGCCAGCAGCTTACCGGCTAGCTACAATGAGCAGTTCTTC. Residues: CASSLPASYNEQFF. V gene TRBV13 combines with J gene TRBJ2-1; D gene unclear. V was trimmed by 2 bases and J by 3 bases, leaving 8 bases between them. This CDR3 has 14 amino acids. Germline CDR1 is PRHDT and CDR2 is FYEKMQ (reference sequence).

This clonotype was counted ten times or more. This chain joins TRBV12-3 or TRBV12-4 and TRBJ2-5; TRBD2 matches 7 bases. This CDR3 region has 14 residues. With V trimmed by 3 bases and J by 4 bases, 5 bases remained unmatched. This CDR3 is CASSFGLAVETQYF. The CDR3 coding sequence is TGTGCCAGCAGTTTCGGGCTAGCGGTAGAGACCCAGTACTTC.

CDR3 loop: CASSPRAGSGINEQFF. CDR3 nucleotides: TGTGCCAGCAGCCCAAGGGCCGGAAGCGGGATCAATGAGCAGTTCTTC. The gene calls are TRBV7-8 and TRBJ2-1; 7 nucleotides match TRBD2. Germline CDR1 reads SGHVS; CDR2 reads FQNEAQ. This CDR3 contains 16 residues. V gave up 5 bases and J gave up 6 bases; unmatched junction bases: 13.

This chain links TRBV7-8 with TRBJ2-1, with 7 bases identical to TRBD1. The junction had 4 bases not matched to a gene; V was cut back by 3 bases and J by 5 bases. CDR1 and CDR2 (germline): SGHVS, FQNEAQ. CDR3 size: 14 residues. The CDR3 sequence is CASSLKGADNEQFF. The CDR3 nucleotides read TGTGCCAGCAGCTTGAAGGGGGCGGACAATGAGCAGTTCTTC.

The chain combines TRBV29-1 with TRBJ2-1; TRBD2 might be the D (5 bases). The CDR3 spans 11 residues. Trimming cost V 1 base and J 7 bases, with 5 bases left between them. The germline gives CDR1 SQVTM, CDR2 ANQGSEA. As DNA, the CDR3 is TGCAGCGTTGAAGGAGGGAATGAGCAGTTCTTC. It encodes CSVEGGNEQFF.

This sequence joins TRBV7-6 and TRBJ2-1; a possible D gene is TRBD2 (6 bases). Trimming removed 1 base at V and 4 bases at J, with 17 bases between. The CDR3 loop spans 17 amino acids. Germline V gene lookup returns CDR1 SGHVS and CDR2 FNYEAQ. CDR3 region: CASSLEPKPSVYNEQFF. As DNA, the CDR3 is TGTGCCAGCAGCTTAGAGCCCAAGCCTAGCGTATACAATGAGCAGTTCTTC.

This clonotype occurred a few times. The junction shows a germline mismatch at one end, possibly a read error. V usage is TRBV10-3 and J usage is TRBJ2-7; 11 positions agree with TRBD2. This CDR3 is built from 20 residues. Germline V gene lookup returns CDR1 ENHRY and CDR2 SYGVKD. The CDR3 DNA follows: TGTGCCATCAGTGATTACTATCCGGCTAGCGGGGGGATCTCCTACTACGAGAAGTACTTC. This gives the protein CAISDYYPASGGISYYEKYF.

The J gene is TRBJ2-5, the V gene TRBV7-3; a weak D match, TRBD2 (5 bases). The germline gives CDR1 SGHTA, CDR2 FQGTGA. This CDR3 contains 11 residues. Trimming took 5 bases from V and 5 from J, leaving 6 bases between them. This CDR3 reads CASSRGETQYF. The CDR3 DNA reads TGTGCCAGCAGCAGAGGGGAGACCCAGTACTTC.